This TCR beta chain was sequenced during a study of cytomegalovirus exposure and HLA in healthy donors. Study-level points and caveats: One cluster of highly shared sequence variants probably arose as a sequencing artifact.

Worth noting for this clone: Its antigen remains unidentified.

Primers: 60 Vbeta forward and 13 Jbeta reverse. Per the study methods: Some 10 million of the roughly 80 million unique TCR beta chains counted in a later analysis were shared. Here immunoSEQ multiplex PCR was the method, and the copy in TCRdb shows in-frame clones only, minus some. Clonal size and the V and J genes are those of that table, whereas D and trimming came from the DNA. This listing includes 95,000 to 150,000 clones. Trimming took off 10 bases at V and 2 bases at J, with 11 bases between the two ends. Germline loops: CDR1 SGHNT, CDR2 YENEEA. The CDR3 contains 12 residues. The donors (healthy individuals) were bone marrow donors.

The material sequenced was PBMCs. The TCR was taken from a man aged 35-49 years in good health and CMV-seronegative. This chain links TRBV11-3 with TRBJ1-2; D perhaps matches TRBD1 (5 bases). The DNA of the CDR3 is TGTGCCATCGGCAGGGAAAACTATGGCTACACCTTC. This codes for CAIGRENYGYTF.